The T cell receptor beta chain under discussion was sequenced for a study of shared clonotypes between healthy human individuals. Background on the study: The study used three CD4 naive, three CD4 memory, two CD8 naive and one CD8 memory plate per donor.

Study-wide results and limits: Generally, naive subsets (rather than memory subsets) showed larger estimated richness.

For this clone: Antigen unknown.

The CDR3 consists of 15 residues. Germline-derived CDR1 and CDR2 are MNHEY and SVGAGI. V was clipped by 0 bases and J by 5 bases, with 14 bases between them. Authors' data handling: Junction-only sequences produced by ImmunoSEQ had no quality scores, so filtering differed. Sequencing was performed with immunoSEQ multiplex PCR; in TCRdb, only in-frame clones are kept and a portion is missing. V and J calls plus clone size are reproduced from that table; the DNA served to infer D and trimming. The sample lists under 2,000,000 clones; about 95% were seen once. Naive CD8 cells, CD45RO-negative and positively selected for CCR7, excluded terminally differentiated effector memory CD45RA+ cells.

Sequenced material: naive CD8+ T cells sorted from blood. The J gene is TRBJ2-7, the V gene TRBV6-5, with D possibly matching TRBD2 (6 bases). The clonotype comes from a man aged 18 to 29 in good health. The CDR3: CASSYSTSSVDEQYF. The CDR3 DNA reads TGTGCCAGCAGTTACTCGACCTCTAGCGTCGACGAGCAGTACTTC.